This T cell receptor (beta chain) was documented in a study of early T cells in non-severe SARS-CoV-2 infection. In the study overall: Sequencing targeted bulk RNA from unsorted whole blood, leaving chains unpaired. Points from the study as a whole: Anti-spike CD8 responses were favored in VDJdb matching, and private and CD4 specificities were missed.

V gave up 4 bases and J gave up 5 bases, with 11 bases separating them. CDR3 length equals 13 residues. The V gene's germline CDR1 is KGHSY and CDR2 FQNENV. In the library, individual cDNA molecules carried attached unique molecular identifiers. MiXCR was run by TCRdb on the 5' RACE reads, yielding one entry per CDR3 protein. The table lists about 49,000 distinct CDR3 sequences, about 4% of them singletons. This clonotype was found many times. Its matching antigen is unknown. The rearrangement links TRBV16 to TRBJ1-1, with a possible D match to TRBD1 (6 bases). This receptor was identified in an adult who was a healthcare worker with PCR-confirmed SARS-CoV-2 infection or an uninfected control (not recorded which). Sequences were obtained from whole blood. The CDR3 DNA sequence: TGTGCCAGCAGCCCACGGAGGGGGACTGAAGCTTTCTTT. This sequence encodes CASSPRRGTEAFF.